These 22 T cell receptor beta chains came from one sample sequenced in a study of T cell clones after liver transplantation. Profiling relied on immunoSEQ multiplex PCR, and the TCRdb table lists in-frame clones only, not all of them. This table has about 76,000 clones, approximately 82% appearing once. The starting material was CD4+ T cells from blood, obtained at the 22-month timepoint. The receptors here all came from a human patient who received a liver transplant. Part of the T cell pool may stem from the graft donor.

This chain connects TRBV6-1 to TRBJ1-5; a possible D gene is TRBD1 (5 bases). The V end lost 9 bases, the J end lost 7 bases, and 22 bases lay between the germline ends. The germline V gene encodes CDR1 MNHNS and CDR2 SASEGT. The CDR3 contains 15 residues. The CDR3 DNA sequence: TGTGCCAGTAGTTTCCCCGCCGGGGGGGGACAGCCCCAGCATTTT. Its protein is CASSFPAGGGQPQHF.

This clone was picked up a small number of times. The CDR3 nucleotides are TGTGCCAGCAGCTTAGCGGGAGGGAAGTACGAGCAGTACTTC. Translating gives CASSLAGGKYEQYF. This chain connects TRBV7-3 to TRBJ2-7; 9 nucleotides agree with TRBD2. Germline CDR1 SGHTA, CDR2 FQGTGA. V dropped 2 bases and J dropped 4; count of bases not matched to a gene: 3. This CDR3 spans 14 amino acids. Using reference TRBV7-3 and TRBJ2-7 for the parts outside the CDR3, the full variable domain is GAGVSQTPSNKVTEKGKYVELRCDPISGHTALYWYRQSLGQGPEFLIYFQGTGAADDSGLPNDRFFAVRPEGSVSTLKIQRTERGDSAVYLCASSLAGGKYEQYFGPGTRLTVT.

The chain couples TRBV6-6 to TRBJ2-1; 10 bases fit TRBD2. From germline, CDR1 is MNHNY and CDR2 SVGAGI (reference sequence). The CDR3 is made up of 16 amino acids. Trimming cost V 8 bases and J 0 bases; bases outside gene matches: 7. This CDR3 reads CASGRTSGSSYNEQFF. CDR3 nucleotide sequence: TGTGCCAGCGGAAGGACTAGCGGAAGCTCCTACAATGAGCAGTTCTTC.

The genes are TRBV25-1 and TRBJ2-1; D remains unclear. Germline V lookup: CDR1 MGHDK, CDR2 SYGVNS. This CDR3 has 15 amino acids. Trimming removed 8 bases from V and 1 base from J, with 15 bases in between. CDR3 loop: CASSRSLGSYNEQFF. CDR3 sequence (DNA): TGTGCCAGCTCCCGCAGTTTGGGGTCCTACAATGAGCAGTTCTTC. The variable domain in full, completed from reference TRBV25-1 and TRBJ2-1, reads EADIYQTPRYLVIGTGKKITLECSQTMGHDKMYWYQQDPGMELHLIHYSYGVNSTEKGDLSSESTVSRIRTEHFPLTLESARPSHTSQYLCASSRSLGSYNEQFFGPGTRLTVL.

The CDR3 region has the DNA TGTGCCAGCTCACCACCGGCGGGGGGCGAAAGAGAGGATGAGCAGTTCTTC. Translation gives CASSPPAGGEREDEQFF. The V call is TRBV18, the J call TRBJ2-1; TRBD2 matches 8 bases. Per germline, CDR1 KGHSH and CDR2 LQKENI. This CDR3 has 17 residues. The V and J ends lost 0 bases and 8 bases, in that order; junction bases with no gene match: 12.

Concerning this clone: This specimen includes other DNA sequences encoding the same CDR3. The chain employs TRBV7-2 and TRBJ1-3; maybe TRBD1 (6 bases). With 2 bases removed from V and 4 bases from J, the gap between germline ends came to 12 bases. This CDR3 is built from 15 residues. From germline, CDR1 is SGHTA and CDR2 FQGNSA. In nucleotides, the CDR3 is TGTGCCAGCAGCTTACGAACAGGGTCAGGAAACACCATATATTTT. It specifies CASSLRTGSGNTIYF.

In its sample, this clone was seen a few times. The chain is built from TRBV9 and TRBJ2-2, with D tentatively TRBD1 (6 bases). V was cut by 7 bases and J by 1 base, with 11 bases left in between. The germline CDR1 and CDR2 sequences are SGDLS and YYNGEE. The CDR3 is 14 amino acids. CDR3 DNA: TGTGCCAGCGGGGGACATAGGAACACCGGGGAGCTGTTTTTT. Its protein is CASGGHRNTGELFF.

The CDR3 coding sequence is TGTGCCAGCTCCTCCACCGGGACTAGCGGTGATGAGCAGTTCTTC. This sequence encodes CASSSTGTSGDEQFF. The V and J genes are TRBV7-3 and TRBJ2-1, with 11 bases that match TRBD2. The J segment lost 8 bases and the V segment lost 8 bases, leaving 11 bases of the junction unmatched. This CDR3 region has 15 residues. Germline V gene sequence: CDR1 SGHTA, CDR2 FQGTGA.

The chain employs TRBV15 and TRBJ2-7, with 9 bases fitting TRBD1. V dropped 5 bases and J dropped 2; count of bases not matched to a gene: 7. The CDR3 extends over 15 amino acids. Germline loops: CDR1 LNHNV, CDR2 YYDKDF (reference sequence). The CDR3 protein is CATSWEQGAAYEQYF. The DNA for the CDR3 is TGTGCCACCAGCTGGGAACAGGGGGCTGCCTACGAGCAGTACTTC.

This clone was recorded once. This chain links TRBV27 with TRBJ1-2, with D maybe TRBD1 (5 bases). Germline CDR1 and CDR2: MNHEY and SMNVEV (reference sequence). The length of the CDR3 is 15 residues. V was shortened by 8 bases and J by 0 bases, with 16 bases between the two germline ends. CDR3 DNA sequence: TGTGCCAGCTCAAAAGCGGGGACGGCTAACTATGGCTACACCTTC. Translating it yields CASSKAGTANYGYTF.

In this sample, this clone turned up once. The J gene is TRBJ1-1, the V gene TRBV4-3, with D tentatively TRBD1 (6 bases). The CDR3 is made up of 16 amino acids. Deletions cut 0 bases from V and 4 bases from J, with 15 bases between. Germline-derived CDR1 and CDR2 are LGHNA and YSLEER. CDR3 protein: CASSQEGWGAGTEAFF. In DNA, the CDR3 is TGCGCCAGCAGCCAAGAAGGGTGGGGGGCCGGCACTGAAGCTTTCTTT.

This chain uses TRBV4-1 with TRBJ1-5; D gene unclear. The V end lost 0 bases, the J end lost 4 bases, and 13 bases lay between the germline ends. This CDR3 comprises 16 residues. The germline CDR1 and CDR2 sequences are MGHRA and YSYEKL. As DNA, the CDR3 is TGCGCCAGCAGCCAAGATCTTGGCAGATTAAATCAGCCCCAGCATTTT. This codes for CASSQDLGRLNQPQHF.

This clone was found a few times. The V and J genes are TRBV5-1 and TRBJ2-2; either TRBD1 or TRBD2 may fit D (5 bases each). The V gene lost 3 bases and the J gene lost 6 bases, with 12 bases spanning the gap. The CDR3 covers 14 residues. Germline loops: CDR1 SGHRS, CDR2 YFSETQ. The DNA for the CDR3 is TGCGCCAGCAGCTGGGTCACGGGGCCCGGGGAGCTGTTTTTT. Its translation is CASSWVTGPGELFF.

The chain is built from TRBV4-1 and TRBJ1-2; possible D gene TRBD1, 6 bases. Germline CDR1 and CDR2: MGHRA and YSYEKL. The CDR3 loop spans 15 amino acids. Deletions cut 1 base from V and 2 bases from J, with 11 bases between. This CDR3 reads CASSQAIGGNYGYTF. Written as DNA, the CDR3 is TGCGCCAGCAGCCAAGCCATAGGGGGGAACTATGGCTACACCTTC.

This clone was detected a few times. The rearrangement uses TRBV2 and TRBJ1-5, with TRBD1 matching 8 bases. Trimming at V came to 7 bases and at J to 4 bases, leaving 0 bases not matched to a gene. Germline lookup yields CDR1 SNHLY and CDR2 FYNNEI. The CDR3 spans 12 residues. CDR3 loop: CASNRGNQPQHF. CDR3 nucleotide sequence: TGTGCCAGCAACAGGGGGAATCAGCCCCAGCATTTT.

The genes are TRBV28 and TRBJ1-2; the match to TRBD1 covers 11 bases. Germline values: CDR1 MDHEN, CDR2 SYDVKM. The CDR3 runs to 14 residues. V shed 6 bases, J shed 6 bases, and the junction held 6 bases outside the gene matches. The CDR3 DNA follows: TGTGCCAGCAGCCGGGACAGGGGGTTGAATGGCTACACCTTC. It codes for CASSRDRGLNGYTF.

This chain links TRBV18 with TRBJ1-4; TRBD1 might be the D (5 bases). The V and J ends lost 1 base and 2 bases respectively, with 11 bases between them. The germline gives CDR1 KGHSH, CDR2 LQKENI. This CDR3 has 16 residues. CDR3 bases: TGTGCCAGCTCACCACACCCTGCAGGGACTAATGAAAAACTGTTTTTT. Encoded protein: CASSPHPAGTNEKLFF.

The J gene is TRBJ1-2, the V gene TRBV6-1; D uncertain. The CDR3 has 13 amino acids. Germline-derived CDR1 and CDR2 are MNHNS and SASEGT. V gave up 5 bases and J gave up 6 bases, with 13 bases separating them. This chain's CDR3 is CASSQDSFDGYTF. The CDR3 coding sequence is TGTGCCAGCAGTCAAGACTCGTTTGATGGCTACACCTTC.

The chain is built from TRBV7-2 and TRBJ2-7; no clear D gene. The CDR3 sequence is 13 residues long. Germline CDR1 is SGHTA and CDR2 is FQGNSA. Deletions cut 4 bases from V and 2 bases from J, with 9 bases between. CDR3 amino acids: CASSSRWAYEQYF. CDR3 coding DNA: TGTGCCAGCAGCTCACGGTGGGCCTACGAGCAGTACTTC.

The rearrangement joins TRBV9 to TRBJ2-3; the D gene is possibly TRBD2 (6 bases). Germline CDR1 and CDR2: SGDLS and YYNGEE. The ends were cut back, 0 bases at V and 2 bases at J, with 10 bases in the middle. The CDR3 covers 15 residues. The CDR3 coding sequence is TGTGCCAGCAGCGTAGTCGGCGGGGACACAGATACGCAGTATTTT. Its translation: CASSVVGGDTDTQYF.

This clone was observed at least ten times. The CDR3 coding sequence is TGTGCCAGCCACCCCGGGTCCACAGATACGCAGTATTTT. This codes for CASHPGSTDTQYF. The genes are TRBV6-5 and TRBJ2-3; D gene uncertain. There are 13 residues in the CDR3. Germline CDR1 and CDR2: MNHEY and SVGAGI. The V end was cut by 8 bases, the J end by 2 bases, with 11 bases between.

This rearrangement joins TRBV2 to TRBJ2-3; TRBD2 aligns across 9 bases. V gave up 4 bases and J gave up 3 bases; unmatched junction bases: 14. The germline CDR1 and CDR2 sequences are SNHLY and FYNNEI. This CDR3 region has 18 residues. The CDR3 loop reads CASSGRRLAEYFTDTQYF. CDR3 bases: TGTGCCAGCAGTGGAAGGAGACTAGCGGAATATTTTACAGATACGCAGTATTTT.